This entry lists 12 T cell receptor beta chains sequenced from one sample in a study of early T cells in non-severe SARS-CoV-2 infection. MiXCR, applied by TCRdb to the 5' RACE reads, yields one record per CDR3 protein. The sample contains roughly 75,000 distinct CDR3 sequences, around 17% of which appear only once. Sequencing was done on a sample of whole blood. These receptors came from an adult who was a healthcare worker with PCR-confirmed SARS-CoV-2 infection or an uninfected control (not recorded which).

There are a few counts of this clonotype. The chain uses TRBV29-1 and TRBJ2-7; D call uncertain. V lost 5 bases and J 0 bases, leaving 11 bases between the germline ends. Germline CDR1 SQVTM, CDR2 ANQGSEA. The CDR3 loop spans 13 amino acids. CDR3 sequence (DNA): TGCAGCGTTTTCTTGGGCATCTCCTACGAGCAGTACTTC. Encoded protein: CSVFLGISYEQYF.

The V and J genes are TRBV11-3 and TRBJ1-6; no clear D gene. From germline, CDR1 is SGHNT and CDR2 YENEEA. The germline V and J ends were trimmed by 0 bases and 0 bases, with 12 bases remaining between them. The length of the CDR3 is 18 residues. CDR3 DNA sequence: TGTGCCAGCAGCTTAGAAGGGCCCCGCGTCTCCTATAATTCACCCCTCCACTTT. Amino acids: CASSLEGPRVSYNSPLHF.

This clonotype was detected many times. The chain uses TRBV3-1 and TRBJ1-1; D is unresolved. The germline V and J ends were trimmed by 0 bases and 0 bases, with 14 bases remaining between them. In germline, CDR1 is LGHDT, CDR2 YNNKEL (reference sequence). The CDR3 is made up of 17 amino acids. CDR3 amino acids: CASSQEVPRLMNTEAFF. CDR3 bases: TGTGCCAGCAGCCAAGAAGTCCCCAGGCTTATGAACACTGAAGCTTTCTTT.

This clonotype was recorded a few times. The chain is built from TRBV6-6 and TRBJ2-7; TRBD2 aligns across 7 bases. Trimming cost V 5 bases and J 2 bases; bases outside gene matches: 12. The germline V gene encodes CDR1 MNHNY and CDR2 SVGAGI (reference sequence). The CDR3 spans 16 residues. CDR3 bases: TGTGCCAGCAGTGTCACTAGCGCCAAAACTCCCTACGAGCAGTACTTC. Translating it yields CASSVTSAKTPYEQYF.

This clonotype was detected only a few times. CDR3 nucleotides: TGTGCCAGCAGCCCCTTCGGGGAGGAGACCCAGTACTTC. This codes for CASSPFGEETQYF. The J gene is TRBJ2-5, the V gene TRBV11-3; the D gene is possibly TRBD2 (5 bases). This CDR3 has 13 residues. The V gene lost 5 bases and the J gene lost 5 bases, with 12 bases spanning the gap. The V gene's germline CDR1 is SGHNT and CDR2 YENEEA.

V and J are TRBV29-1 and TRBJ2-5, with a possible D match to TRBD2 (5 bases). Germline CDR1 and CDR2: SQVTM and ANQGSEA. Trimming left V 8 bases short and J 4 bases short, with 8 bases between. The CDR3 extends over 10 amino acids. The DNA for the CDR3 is TGCAGCACCGAGGGAGAGACCCAGTACTTC. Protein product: CSTEGETQYF.

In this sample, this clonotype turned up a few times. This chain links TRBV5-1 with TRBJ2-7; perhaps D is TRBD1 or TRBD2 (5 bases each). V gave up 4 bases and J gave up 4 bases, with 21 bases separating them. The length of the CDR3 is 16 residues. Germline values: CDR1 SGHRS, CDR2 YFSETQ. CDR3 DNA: TGCGCCAGCAGCGCCGTCGGGGCTGCCAAACCATACGAGCAGTACTTC. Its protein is CASSAVGAAKPYEQYF.

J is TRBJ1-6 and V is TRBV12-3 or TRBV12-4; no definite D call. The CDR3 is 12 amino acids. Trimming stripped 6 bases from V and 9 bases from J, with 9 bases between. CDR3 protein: CASSPKSSPLHF. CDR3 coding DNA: TGTGCCAGCAGCCCCAAAAGTTCACCCCTCCACTTT.

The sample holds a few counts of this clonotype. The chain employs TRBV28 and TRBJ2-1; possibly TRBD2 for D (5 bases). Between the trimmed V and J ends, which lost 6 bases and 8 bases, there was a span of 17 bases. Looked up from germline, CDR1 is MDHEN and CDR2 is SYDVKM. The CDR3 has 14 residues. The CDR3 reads CASRGPVSVHEQFF. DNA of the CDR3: TGTGCCAGCAGGGGTCCTGTTAGCGTCCATGAGCAGTTCTTC.

DNA for the CDR3: TGTGCCAGCAGCTTAGAGGGATTTGGCCCATACGAGCAGTACTTC. Its translation: CASSLEGFGPYEQYF. The chain is built from TRBV11-2 and TRBJ2-7; D gene ambiguous. Germline-derived CDR1 and CDR2 are SGHAT and FQNNGV. The CDR3 is 15 amino acids. Trimming took off 0 bases at V and 4 bases at J, with 13 bases between the two ends.

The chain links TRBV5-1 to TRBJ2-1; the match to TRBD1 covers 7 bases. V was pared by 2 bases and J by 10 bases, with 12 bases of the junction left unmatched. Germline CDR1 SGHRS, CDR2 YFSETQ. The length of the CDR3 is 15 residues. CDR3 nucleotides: TGCGCCAGCAGCTTACCCCCGACGGACAGGACGGAGCAGTTCTTC. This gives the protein CASSLPPTDRTEQFF. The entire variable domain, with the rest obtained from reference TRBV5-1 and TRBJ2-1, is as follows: KAGVTQTPRYLIKTRGQQVTLSCSPISGHRSVSWYQQTPGQGLQFLFEYFSETQRNKGNFPGRFSGRQFSNSRSEMNVSTLELGDSALYLCASSLPPTDRTEQFFGPGTRLTVL.

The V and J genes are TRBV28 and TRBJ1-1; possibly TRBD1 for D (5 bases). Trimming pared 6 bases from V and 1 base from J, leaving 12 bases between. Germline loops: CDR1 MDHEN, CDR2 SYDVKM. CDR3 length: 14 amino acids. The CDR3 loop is CASRWGRANTEAFF. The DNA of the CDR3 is TGTGCCAGCAGGTGGGGCAGAGCGAACACTGAAGCTTTCTTT.